The T cell receptor beta chain under discussion was sequenced for a study of T cell changes during pregnancy in multiple sclerosis. The data were produced by immunoSEQ multiplex PCR, yet TCRdb's version contains in-frame clones alone and is incomplete. Of 55,000 to 75,000 clones detected, about 90% appear once; the ten largest clones hold roughly 1.5%. The CDR3 sequence is 15 residues long. Germline V gene lookup returns CDR1 MNHEY and CDR2 SVGAGI. The V and J ends lost 6 bases and 5 bases respectively, with 14 bases between them. This TCR derives from a female donor in good health, enrolled as a control in a pregnancy study. The sequenced sample was peripheral blood, obtained in the third trimester of pregnancy. This sequence joins TRBV6-5 and TRBJ1-6; a possible D gene is TRBD1 (5 bases). This chain's CDR3 is CASSGGSYDNSPLHF. CDR3 coding DNA: TGTGCCAGCAGCGGGGGGTCTTACGATAATTCACCCCTCCACTTT.